One and the same sample provided the 7 T cell receptor beta chains below, sequenced in a study of OX40 agonist ivuxolimab in advanced cancers. Profiled with immunoSEQ multiplex PCR; TCRdb holds only in-frame clones, not every one. The sample yields tens of thousands of clones, 75% to 90% seen once. The sequencing used CD4+ or CD8+ T cells sorted from blood, collected in a trial of the OX40 agonist ivuxolimab. All receptors derive from an adult with an advanced solid tumor such as melanoma, head and neck, liver or kidney cancer.

This clone came up a few times. This sequence joins TRBV5-4 and TRBJ1-2, with D possibly TRBD1 on 5 matching bases. V was clipped by 4 bases and J by 5 bases, with 15 bases between them. This CDR3 is 14 amino acids long. Germline V CDR1 and CDR2: SGHNT, YYREEE (reference sequence). The CDR3 nucleotides are TGTGCCAGCAGCCGACTGGGAGGGGAATATGGCTACACCTTC. This sequence encodes CASSRLGGEYGYTF.

The chain joins TRBV20-1 to TRBJ2-5; D might be TRBD2 (6 bases). The CDR3 has 11 residues. Germline V gene sequence: CDR1 DFQATT, CDR2 SNEGSKA (reference sequence). V lost 6 bases and J lost 5, with 10 bases in between. In DNA, the CDR3 is TGCAGTGCAGTTGGAGGGGAGACCCAGTACTTC. Its protein is CSAVGGETQYF.

V and J are TRBV5-6 and TRBJ1-2; tentative D call: TRBD1 (6 bases). Germline values: CDR1 SGHDT, CDR2 YYEEEE. The CDR3 has 13 residues. V shed 3 bases and J shed 1 base, with 7 bases lying between them. CDR3 region: CASSSQGNYGYTF. CDR3 coding DNA: TGTGCCAGCAGCTCACAGGGTAACTATGGCTACACCTTC.

The J gene is TRBJ2-5, the V gene TRBV14, with TRBD1 identical over 10 bases. Germline CDR1 reads SGHDN; CDR2 reads FVKESK. The V and J ends lost 1 base and 5 bases, in that order; junction bases with no gene match: 4. The CDR3 is made up of 15 amino acids. The chain's CDR3 is CASSQGGTGVETQYF. CDR3 in DNA: TGTGCCAGCAGCCAAGGAGGGACAGGGGTGGAGACCCAGTACTTC.

V usage is TRBV6-1 and J usage is TRBJ2-2; tentatively, D is TRBD1 or TRBD2 (6 bases each). Germline V CDR1 and CDR2: MNHNS, SASEGT. The CDR3 runs to 15 residues. V was pared by 11 bases and J by 4 bases, with 20 bases between. CDR3 loop: CAGGSAAGSTGELFF. DNA of the CDR3: TGTGCCGGGGGCTCGGCGGCCGGGAGCACCGGGGAGCTGTTTTTT.

This chain links TRBV5-4 with TRBJ1-2, with 8 bases matching TRBD1. The germline gives CDR1 SGHNT, CDR2 YYREEE (reference sequence). CDR3 length: 14 amino acids. After removal of 6 bases from V and 4 bases from J, the junction contained 8 bases not matched to a gene. DNA for the CDR3: TGTGCCAGCAACTCAGGGGGCGCGGGCTATGGCTACACCTTC. Its protein is CASNSGGAGYGYTF.

The chain joins TRBV4-3 to TRBJ2-2, with 7 bases that match TRBD1. Germline values: CDR1 LGHNA, CDR2 YSLEER. There are 15 residues in the CDR3. Losses at the gene ends were 4 bases for V and 0 bases for J; bases not matched to a gene: 2. The CDR3 DNA is TGCGCCAGCAGCCCGGGACAGACGAACACCGGGGAGCTGTTTTTT. Translating gives CASSPGQTNTGELFF.